This passage covers 26 T cell receptor beta chains from one sample sequenced in a study of T-cell reconstitution after alpha-beta-depleted transplantation in children. Using unique molecular identifiers, the investigators prepared the TCRbeta library. TCRdb re-called the PCR reads through MiXCR, storing one row per CDR3 protein. The sample holds a few hundred thousand distinct CDR3 sequences, around 21% seen once. Source: PBMCs from the stem cell graft donor, taken from the stem cell graft. These receptors came from a human donor who donated a stem cell graft to a child with acute myeloid leukemia.

The genes are TRBV29-1 and TRBJ1-1; 8 positions agree with TRBD1. CDR3 length equals 12 residues. Germline V gives CDR1 SQVTM, CDR2 ANQGSEA. After removal of 6 bases from V and 2 bases from J, the junction contained 2 bases not matched to a gene. The CDR3: CSVTGGNTEAFF. DNA for the CDR3: TGCAGCGTAACAGGGGGAAACACTGAAGCTTTCTTT.

The chain combines TRBV18 with TRBJ2-1, with D tentatively TRBD1 (5 bases). The CDR3 loop spans 15 amino acids. Germline V lookup: CDR1 KGHSH, CDR2 LQKENI. Deletions cut 3 bases from V and 0 bases from J, with 9 bases between. The CDR3 here is CASSPSQDSYNEQFF. CDR3 DNA: TGTGCCAGCTCACCGTCACAGGACTCCTACAATGAGCAGTTCTTC.

With regard to this clonotype: One junction end disagrees with the germline gene, perhaps due to a read error. V gene TRBV6-1 combines with J gene TRBJ2-2; TRBD2 agrees at 10 bases. Germline V gene data show CDR1 as MNHNS and CDR2 as SASEGT. The CDR3 is made up of 15 amino acids. The CDR3 here is CSSAKLAGITGELFF. CDR3 nucleotides: TGTTCCAGCGCTAAACTAGCGGGAATCACCGGGGAGCTGTTTTTT.

The chain uses TRBV5-1 and TRBJ2-7; D might be TRBD2 (6 bases). CDR3 length equals 15 residues. The V gene's germline CDR1 is SGHRS and CDR2 YFSETQ. V was cut by 4 bases and J by 3 bases, with 17 bases left in between. CDR3 in DNA: TGCGCCAGCAGCCCAGCCTCGGAGGGGATCTACGAGCAGTACTTC. Protein sequence: CASSPASEGIYEQYF.

This clonotype has just a few counts. The chain is built from TRBV24-1 and TRBJ2-5; D is perhaps TRBD1 (6 bases). Germline V gene sequence: CDR1 KGHDR, CDR2 SFDVKD. CDR3 size: 14 residues. V lost 3 bases, J lost 4 bases, and 11 bases lay in between. The CDR3 region has the DNA TGTGCCACCAGTGATCCTGGACAGAGAGAGACCCAGTACTTC. Its translation is CATSDPGQRETQYF.

This clonotype was detected only a few times. The J gene is TRBJ1-6, the V gene TRBV6-1; D is unclear. The germline V and J ends were trimmed by 3 bases and 3 bases, with 6 bases remaining between them. CDR3 length: 14 amino acids. The V gene's germline CDR1 is MNHNS and CDR2 SASEGT. The CDR3 bases are TGTGCCAGCAGTGACGGGCACTATAATTCACCCCTCCACTTT. As protein: CASSDGHYNSPLHF.

In this sample, this clonotype turned up many times. The rearrangement links TRBV7-2 to TRBJ2-1; possible D gene TRBD1, 5 bases. Germline assignment: CDR1 SGHTA and CDR2 FQGNSA. The length of the CDR3 is 13 residues. V lost 4 bases and J 6 bases, leaving 10 bases between the germline ends. CDR3 residues: CASSSGFINEQFF. The CDR3 DNA sequence: TGTGCCAGCAGCTCAGGGTTTATCAATGAGCAGTTCTTC.

This clonotype was counted ten times or more. The genes are TRBV29-1 and TRBJ1-2; D gene ambiguous. This CDR3 spans 13 amino acids. With 0 bases removed from V and 0 bases from J, the gap between germline ends came to 5 bases. Germline CDR1 and CDR2: SQVTM and ANQGSEA. The CDR3 coding sequence is TGCAGCGTTGAAGAAGGCACTAACTATGGCTACACCTTC. This codes for CSVEEGTNYGYTF.

The chain combines TRBV7-2 with TRBJ1-5; the match to TRBD1 covers 9 bases. The CDR3 length is 15 residues. Germline V gene data show CDR1 as SGHTA and CDR2 as FQGNSA. The ends lost 1 base at V and 7 bases at J; junction bases unmatched: 5. CDR3 nucleotide sequence: TGTGCCAGCAGCTTAGTGGGACAGGGAGGGCAGCCCCAGCATTTT. This sequence encodes CASSLVGQGGQPQHF.

Turning to this clonotype: This sequence may be a read error, since a much larger clone differs from it by one base. This chain links TRBV28 with TRBJ1-5, with D tentatively TRBD1 (6 bases). The CDR3 has 16 amino acids. The germline gives CDR1 MDHEN, CDR2 SYDVKM. The CDR3 DNA follows: TGTGCCAGCAGTTTACCACAGGGACGGAGCAATCAGCCCCGGCATTTT. Translation gives CASSLPQGRSNQPRHF.

This clonotype was seen ten or more times. The chain uses TRBV28 and TRBJ2-2; TRBD1 matches at 7 bases. The length of the CDR3 is 14 residues. Germline V gene sequence: CDR1 MDHEN, CDR2 SYDVKM. V shed 5 bases and J 4 bases; nucleotides not matched to a gene: 4. CDR3 amino acids: CASSRAGGTGELFF. CDR3 nucleotides: TGTGCCAGCAGTCGGGCAGGGGGCACCGGGGAGCTGTTTTTT. The entire variable domain, with the rest obtained from reference TRBV28 and TRBJ2-2, is as follows: DVKVTQSSRYLVKRTGEKVFLECVQDMDHENMFWYRQDPGLGLRLIYFSYDVKMKEKGDIPEGYSVSREKKERFSLILESASTNQTSMYLCASSRAGGTGELFFGEGSRLTVL.

The CDR3 sequence: CASSQVGGRDIQYF. CDR3 bases: TGTGCCAGCAGCCAAGTGGGCGGACGGGACATTCAGTACTTC. The chain carries TRBV4-2 and TRBJ2-4; D gene unclear. CDR1 LGHNA and CDR2 YNFKEQ come from the germline V gene. CDR3 length: 14 residues. The ends were cut back, 1 base at V and 8 bases at J, with 12 bases in the middle.

This clonotype was seen more than once but under ten times. The chain combines TRBV24-1 with TRBJ2-3; 10 bases are a match to TRBD1. V trimming: 2 bases; J trimming: 4 bases; junction bases outside the gene matches: 5. Per the germline V gene, CDR1 is KGHDR and CDR2 is SFDVKD. CDR3 length: 16 residues. CDR3 in amino acids: CATSDSPGQGSDTQYF. The CDR3 nucleotides are TGTGCCACCAGTGATTCTCCGGGACAGGGGTCAGATACGCAGTATTTT.

The chain carries TRBV27 and TRBJ2-7; 7 bases are shared with TRBD1. The V gene's germline CDR1 is MNHEY and CDR2 SMNVEV (reference sequence). The junction had 4 bases not matched to a gene; V was cut back by 6 bases and J by 2 bases. The CDR3 consists of 13 residues. For the CDR3, the DNA is TGTGCCAGCAGCTTCGGACAGGCCTACGAGCAGTACTTC. Translated: CASSFGQAYEQYF.

This clonotype was seen a few times. V is TRBV29-1 and J is TRBJ2-1, with TRBD2 matching 14 bases. From germline, CDR1 is SQVTM and CDR2 ANQGSEA. The CDR3 loop spans 14 amino acids. J lost 8 bases, V lost 7 bases, and 7 bases had no gene match. The CDR3 DNA is TGCAGCGACGCCGGGACTAGCGGGAGAGATGAGCAGTTCTTC. Its protein is CSDAGTSGRDEQFF.

V is TRBV29-1 and J is TRBJ2-1, with 10 bases matching TRBD1. Germline trimming cut 7 bases from V and 8 bases from J; bases unmatched to any gene: 2. The CDR3 totals 11 residues. The V gene's germline CDR1 is SQVTM and CDR2 ANQGSEA. The CDR3 nucleotides are TGCAGCGCCGGGACAGGGGATGAGCAGTTCTTC. The encoded protein is CSAGTGDEQFF.

This clonotype was picked up many times. The chain has TRBV29-1 and TRBJ2-4; D gene ambiguous. Germline V gene data show CDR1 as SQVTM and CDR2 as ANQGSEA. CDR3 size: 15 residues. V lost 0 bases and J lost 0, with 9 bases in between. The CDR3 is CSVEETRLAKNIQYF. As DNA, the CDR3 is TGCAGCGTTGAAGAAACTCGTCTAGCCAAAAACATTCAGTACTTC.

The DNA for the CDR3 is TGTGCCAGCAGACAACTAGCGGGAGCCCACAATGAGCAGTTCTTC. It specifies CASRQLAGAHNEQFF. The chain uses TRBV12-3 or TRBV12-4 and TRBJ2-1, with 11 bases matching TRBD2. The CDR3 is 15 amino acids. V lost 6 bases, J lost 5 bases, and 6 bases stayed unmatched.

The chain is built from TRBV7-9 and TRBJ1-2; 8 positions match TRBD1. The CDR3 is 14 amino acids. CDR1 and CDR2 from the germline V gene are SEHNR and FQNEAQ (reference sequence). After removal of 0 bases from V and 8 bases from J, the junction contained 5 bases not matched to a gene. The CDR3 DNA reads as TGTGCCAGCAGCTTAGCCGGACAGGGTAGCGGCTACACCTTC. It codes for CASSLAGQGSGYTF.

This chain uses TRBV10-3 with TRBJ2-3, with D perhaps matching TRBD1 (6 bases). The CDR3 covers 15 residues. Germline CDR1 ENHRY, CDR2 SYGVKD. V was pared by 6 bases and J by 4 bases, with 17 bases between. In DNA, the CDR3 is TGTGCCATCAGGGGGACACCCTACGGGCCAGATACGCAGTATTTT. Translating it yields CAIRGTPYGPDTQYF.

This clonotype was found a few times. The gene calls are TRBV29-1 and TRBJ1-3; a weak D match, TRBD1 (6 bases). Germline V gives CDR1 SQVTM, CDR2 ANQGSEA. CDR3 size: 12 residues. The V gene lost 8 bases and the J gene lost 4 bases, with 12 bases spanning the gap. CDR3 sequence reads: CSSSGVGNTIYF. The CDR3 DNA sequence: TGCAGCTCCTCAGGGGTCGGAAACACCATATATTTT.

In DNA, the CDR3 is TGTGCCAGCGCGCCCGCTGGTGGGATCCAAGAGACCCAGTACTTC. Residues: CASAPAGGIQETQYF. The J gene is TRBJ2-5, the V gene TRBV7-9, with D hard to call. Per the germline V gene, CDR1 is SEHNR and CDR2 is FQNEAQ (reference sequence). The V and J ends lost 8 bases and 1 base respectively, with 17 bases between them. The length of the CDR3 is 15 residues.

The chain carries TRBV6-2 or TRBV6-3 and TRBJ1-5; perhaps TRBD1 as D (6 bases). V lost 6 bases and J lost 4, with 19 bases in between. In germline, CDR1 is MNHEY, CDR2 SVGEGT. CDR3 length equals 16 residues. For the CDR3, the DNA is TGTGCCAGCAGGGGAGATACAGGGTTGGGGAATCAGCCCCAGCATTTT. This codes for CASRGDTGLGNQPQHF.

This clonotype has at least ten counts. The chain links TRBV20-1 to TRBJ2-5; TRBD2 aligns across 8 bases. Germline loops: CDR1 DFQATT, CDR2 SNEGSKA (reference sequence). CDR3 length: 13 amino acids. V shed 7 bases and J 2 bases; nucleotides not matched to a gene: 6. CDR3 residues: CSGGGGLQETQYF. In nucleotides, the CDR3 is TGCAGTGGGGGCGGGGGGCTTCAAGAGACCCAGTACTTC.

This clonotype was counted ten times or more. This sequence joins TRBV20-1 and TRBJ1-5, with D uncertain. Deletions cut 6 bases from V and 4 bases from J, with 13 bases between. Germline V gives CDR1 DFQATT, CDR2 SNEGSKA (reference sequence). The CDR3 contains 13 residues. The CDR3 here is CSALDRGNQPQHF. CDR3 DNA sequence: TGCAGTGCCCTAGACCGGGGAAATCAGCCCCAGCATTTT.

This chain uses TRBV28 with TRBJ2-5; TRBD1 agrees at 7 bases. The CDR3 extends over 15 amino acids. In germline, CDR1 is MDHEN, CDR2 SYDVKM. Unmatched junction bases numbered 12, after V lost 6 bases and J lost 5 bases. Here the CDR3 reads CASSLNPDRVETQYF. CDR3 nucleotides: TGTGCCAGCAGCCTTAACCCCGACAGGGTGGAGACCCAGTACTTC.